The clone carrying this T cell receptor beta chain was seen a few times. Its specificity is not known. TCR beta CDR3 regions were amplified from RNA transcripts. HTBI primers were the set used in a first-round RT-PCR of the TCR CDR3. Via MiXCR, TCRdb re-called the multiplex PCR reads, giving one row per CDR3 protein. The data contain about 270,000 distinct CDR3 sequences, around 25% of them seen just once; the ten biggest clones take up approximately 30%. Investigators excluded patients with uncontrolled infection, other autoimmune disease, pregnancy or lactation. This CDR3 region has 11 residues. Trimming stripped 4 bases from V and 6 bases from J, with 4 bases between. Germline V CDR1 and CDR2: MNHEY, SMNVEV (reference sequence). This specimen comes from a study of T cells in Graves' hyperthyroidism and ophthalmopathy. The study, taken as a whole, reports: With a median lead of approximately six months before onset, the model predicted ophthalmopathy.

The sequenced sample was blood. This clonotype originated in a middle-aged man with Graves' hyperthyroidism that later progressed to Graves' ophthalmopathy. This chain joins TRBV27 and TRBJ2-4; D is unresolved. In DNA, the CDR3 is TGTGCCAGCAGTTCCCGAAACATTCAGTACTTC. Its protein product is CASSSRNIQYF.